This T cell receptor beta chain is drawn from a study of cytomegalovirus exposure and HLA in healthy donors. Study-wide results and limits: For most subjects, TCR beta sequences were reported to predict HLA-A and HLA-B alleles with accuracy.

Comments on this clone: Antigen specificity is unknown.

The PCR made use of 60 Vbeta and 13 Jbeta primers. Generated by immunoSEQ multiplex PCR, the TCRdb table keeps only in-frame clones and is missing some. The sample records approximately 200,000 clones, around 85% being singletons. In germline, CDR1 is MNHEY, CDR2 SMNVEV (reference sequence). This CDR3 has 18 residues. The V segment lost 8 bases and the J segment 3 bases; nucleotides outside the gene matches: 16. The receptor's source is a woman in her 50s in good health and CMV-seronegative. Sequencing input: PBMCs. The rearrangement links TRBV27 to TRBJ2-1; 10 bases align to TRBD2. CDR3 sequence (DNA): TGTGCCAGCGGGACCCGGCTAGCGGGAGAGCAAGGCTACAATGAGCAGTTCTTC. Residues: CASGTRLAGEQGYNEQFF.